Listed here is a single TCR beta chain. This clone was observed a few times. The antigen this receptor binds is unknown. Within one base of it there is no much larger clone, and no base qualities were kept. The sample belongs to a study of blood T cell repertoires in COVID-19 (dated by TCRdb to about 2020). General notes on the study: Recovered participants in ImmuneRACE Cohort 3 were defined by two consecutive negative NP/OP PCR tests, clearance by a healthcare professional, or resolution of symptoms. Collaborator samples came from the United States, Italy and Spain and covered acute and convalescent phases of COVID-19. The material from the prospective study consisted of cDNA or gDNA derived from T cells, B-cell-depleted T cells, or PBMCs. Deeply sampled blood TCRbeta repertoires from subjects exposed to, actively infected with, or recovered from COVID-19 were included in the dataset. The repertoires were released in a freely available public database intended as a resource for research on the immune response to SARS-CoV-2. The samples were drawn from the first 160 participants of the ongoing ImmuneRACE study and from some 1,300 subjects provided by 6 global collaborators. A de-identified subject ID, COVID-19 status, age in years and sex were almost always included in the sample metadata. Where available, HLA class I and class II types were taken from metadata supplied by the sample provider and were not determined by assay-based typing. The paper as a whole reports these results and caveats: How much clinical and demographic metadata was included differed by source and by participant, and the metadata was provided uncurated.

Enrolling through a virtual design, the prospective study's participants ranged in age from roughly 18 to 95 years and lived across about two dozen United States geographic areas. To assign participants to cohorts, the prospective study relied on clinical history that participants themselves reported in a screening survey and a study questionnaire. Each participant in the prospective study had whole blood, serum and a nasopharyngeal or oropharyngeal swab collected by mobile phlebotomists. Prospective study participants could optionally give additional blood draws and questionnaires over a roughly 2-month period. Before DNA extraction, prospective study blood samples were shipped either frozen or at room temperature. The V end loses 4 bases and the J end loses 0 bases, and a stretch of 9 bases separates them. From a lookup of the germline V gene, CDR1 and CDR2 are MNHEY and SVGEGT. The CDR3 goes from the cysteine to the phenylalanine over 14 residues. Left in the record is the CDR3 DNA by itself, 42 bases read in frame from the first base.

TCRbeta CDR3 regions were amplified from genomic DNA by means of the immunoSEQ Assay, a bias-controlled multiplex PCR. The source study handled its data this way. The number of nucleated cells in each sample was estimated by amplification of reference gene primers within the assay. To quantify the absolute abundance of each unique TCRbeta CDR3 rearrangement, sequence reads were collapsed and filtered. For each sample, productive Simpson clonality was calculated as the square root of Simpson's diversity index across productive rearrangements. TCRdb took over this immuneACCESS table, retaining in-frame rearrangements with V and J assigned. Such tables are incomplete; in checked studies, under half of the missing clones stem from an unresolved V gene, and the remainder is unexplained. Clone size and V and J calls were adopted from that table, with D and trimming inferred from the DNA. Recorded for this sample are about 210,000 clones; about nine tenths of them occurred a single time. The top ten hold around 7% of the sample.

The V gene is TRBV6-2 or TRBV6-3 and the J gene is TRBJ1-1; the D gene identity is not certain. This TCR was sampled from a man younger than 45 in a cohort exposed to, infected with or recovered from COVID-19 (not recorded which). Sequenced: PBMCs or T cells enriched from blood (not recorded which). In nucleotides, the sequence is TGTGCCAGCAGTTGGGAGGTCATGAACACTGAAGCTTTCTTT. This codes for CASSWEVMNTEAFF.